The rows below give T cell receptor beta chains drawn from one sample of a study of graft-versus-host responses after intestinal transplantation. The method was immunoSEQ multiplex PCR; TCRdb's version includes in-frame clones alone and lacks a portion of them. This table holds roughly 93,000 clones, just under 95% found once. These receptors lack a known antigen. The source was unstimulated CD8+ T cells sorted from spleen or lymph node cells, collected before intestinal transplant. These receptors originate from a human donor who received an intestinal transplant. Each CDR3 is given with its conserved first and last residue. The D gene is left open where the match is weak. Some rows have no size entry. The others give once, few or many, or a class for an expanded clone.

CASSYTGGAEVHEQYF TGTGCCAGCAGTTACACAGGGGGCGCAGAAGTCCACGAGCAGTACTTC TRBD1 TRBJ2-7 TRBV27 .
CASSQEAGVIANYGYTF TGCGCCAGCAGCCAAGAGGCAGGGGTCATAGCTAACTATGGCTACACCTTC . TRBJ1-2 TRBV4-1 .
CATTWGAGANIQYF TGTGCCACCACCTGGGGGGCGGGAGCAAACATTCAGTACTTC . TRBJ2-4 TRBV6-5 .
CASSYPPGGGGSSGNTIYF TGTGCCAGCAGCTACCCCCCCGGTGGGGGGGGCTCCTCTGGAAACACCATATATTTT . TRBJ1-3 TRBV7-9 .
CASSLSGASSGNTIYF TGTGCCAGCAGCTTATCAGGGGCCAGCTCTGGAAACACCATATATTTT . TRBJ1-3 TRBV7-9 .
CASSPVDREGEAFF TGTGCCAGCAGTCCAGTGGACAGGGAGGGCGAAGCTTTCTTT TRBD1 TRBJ1-1 TRBV27 .
CASSGYGQGESYGYTF TGTGCCAGCAGCGGGTACGGACAGGGCGAGTCCTATGGCTACACCTTC TRBD1 TRBJ1-2 TRBV9 .
CASSATGLAGVEQFF TGTGCCAGCAGCGCCACGGGACTAGCGGGAGTTGAGCAGTTCTTC TRBD2 TRBJ2-1 TRBV7-8 .
CASSAGQVVGYTF TGTGCCAGCAGCGCGGGACAGGTGGTTGGCTACACCTTC TRBD1 TRBJ1-2 TRBV7-2 .
CASSLVSSYNSPLHF TGTGCCAGTAGTCTTGTGAGCTCCTATAATTCACCCCTCCACTTT . TRBJ1-6 TRBV19 once
CASSHGQSPNEKLFF TGCGCCAGCAGCCACGGACAGAGCCCTAATGAAAAACTGTTTTTT . TRBJ1-4 TRBV4-3 few
CASGPGYDNSPLHF TGTGCCAGCGGACCAGGGTATGATAATTCACCCCTCCACTTT . TRBJ1-6 TRBV6-6 .
CASSFPGGGSPLHF TGTGCCAGCAGCTTCCCAGGGGGCGGTTCACCCCTCCACTTT TRBD1 TRBJ1-6 TRBV5-6 .
CASSSRTGENQPQHF TGTGCCAGCAGCTCCCGGACAGGGGAAAATCAGCCCCAGCATTTT TRBD1 TRBJ1-5 TRBV27 .
CASRKPDRGNTEAFF TGTGCCAGCAGAAAACCGGACAGGGGGAACACTGAAGCTTTCTTT TRBD1 TRBJ1-1 TRBV28 .
CASSSLLAGGEQYF TGTGCCAGCAGCTCCCTCCTGGCGGGAGGCGAGCAGTACTTC TRBD2 TRBJ2-7 TRBV7-9 .
CASSDGTPYNSPLHF TGTGCCAGCAGCGACGGGACACCTTATAATTCACCCCTCCACTTT . TRBJ1-6 TRBV7-8 .
CASSVGDSSYEQYF TGTGCCAGCAGTGTAGGGGACTCGTCCTACGAGCAGTACTTC . TRBJ2-7 TRBV9 .
CASSQEANPRWQFF TGCGCCAGCAGCCAAGAAGCCAACCCCCGTTGGCAGTTCTTC . TRBJ2-1 TRBV4-1 .
CASSLVTGAYEQYF TGTGCCAGCAGCTTAGTCACGGGGGCCTACGAGCAGTACTTC . TRBJ2-7 TRBV7-9 .
CASSLDRGWAYEQYF TGTGCCAGCAGCTTGGACAGGGGCTGGGCCTACGAGCAGTACTTC TRBD1 TRBJ2-7 TRBV5-8 .
CASSDPGRDTGELFF TGTGCCAGCAGCGACCCAGGGAGGGACACCGGGGAGCTGTTTTTT TRBD2 TRBJ2-2 TRBV5-6 .
CASSGSGTSGEETQYF TGTGCCAGCAGCGGATCCGGGACTAGCGGGGAAGAGACCCAGTACTTC TRBD2 TRBJ2-5 TRBV9 .
CASSESVALLAKNIQYF TGCGCCAGCAGTGAGTCTGTAGCGCTCCTGGCCAAAAACATTCAGTACTTC . TRBJ2-4 TRBV10-2 .
CASSFGLAGIQETQYF TGTGCCAGCAGCTTCGGACTAGCGGGGATCCAAGAGACCCAGTACTTC TRBD2 TRBJ2-5 TRBV11-2 once
CASSPVKGQGIGEQYF TGCGCCAGCAGCCCCGTAAAGGGACAGGGGATCGGGGAGCAGTACTTC TRBD1 TRBJ2-7 TRBV4-1 few
CASSPLQGSGNTIYF TGTGCCAGCAGTCCACTACAGGGTTCTGGAAACACCATATATTTT . TRBJ1-3 TRBV27 .
CASSRQGLAGAGELFF TGCGCCAGCAGCCGACAGGGACTAGCGGGAGCCGGGGAGCTGTTTTTT TRBD2 TRBJ2-2 TRBV4-1 .
CASSTAARGFTDTQYF TGTGCCAGCAGTACGGCCGCCCGGGGTTTCACAGATACGCAGTATTTT . TRBJ2-3 TRBV28 .
CASSSRMSPLHF TGTGCCAGCAGTTCTAGGATGTCACCCCTCCACTTT . TRBJ1-6 TRBV27 .
CASIGGGEETQYF TGTGCCAGTATTGGAGGGGGCGAAGAGACCCAGTACTTC . TRBJ2-5 TRBV19 .
CASSQTSGSYNEQFF TGTGCCAGCAGCCAGACTAGCGGGAGCTACAATGAGCAGTTCTTC TRBD2 TRBJ2-1 TRBV6-5 once
CASIKTGTSSFNEQFF TGTGCCAGCATCAAAACCGGGACTAGCTCTTTCAATGAGCAGTTCTTC TRBD2 TRBJ2-1 TRBV11-1 .
CAWGTATHSPLHF TGTGCCTGGGGTACGGCGACTCATTCACCCCTCCACTTT . TRBJ1-6 TRBV30 .
CAWTTQGHTEAFF TGTGCCTGGACTACGCAGGGGCACACTGAAGCTTTCTTT . TRBJ1-1 TRBV30 once
CSVVWLAGSIQYF TGCAGCGTTGTATGGCTAGCGGGAAGCATACAGTACTTC TRBD2 TRBJ2-4 TRBV29-1 .
CASSLRSSYNSPLHF TGTGCCAGCAGCCTTAGAAGTTCCTATAATTCACCCCTCCACTTT . TRBJ1-6 TRBV27 .
CASSIEDRAYEQCF TGTGCCAGTAGTATAGAGGACAGGGCCTACGAGCAGTGCTTC TRBD1 TRBJ2-7 TRBV19 .
CASSVAGLAGTYEQYF TGTGCCAGCAGCGTAGCCGGACTAGCGGGCACCTACGAGCAGTACTTC TRBD2 TRBJ2-7 TRBV9 .
CANRRQGRSYEQYF TGTGCCAACCGTCGACAGGGTAGGTCCTACGAGCAGTACTTC TRBD1 TRBJ2-7 TRBV2 .
CASSSPGQGMEKLFF TGTGCCAGCAGCTCTCCGGGACAGGGGATGGAAAAACTGTTTTTT TRBD1 TRBJ1-4 TRBV7-9 .
CASSIAIPGGVQGYTF TGTGCCAGTAGTATCGCGATACCCGGCGGGGTGCAGGGCTACACCTTC . TRBJ1-2 TRBV19 .
CASSSMTSGNDEQYF TGTGCCAGCAGCTCGATGACTAGCGGGAACGACGAGCAGTACTTC TRBD2 TRBJ2-7 TRBV5-6 .
CASSQVEATNQPQHF TGCGCCAGCAGCCAAGTGGAGGCAACTAATCAGCCCCAGCATTTT . TRBJ1-5 TRBV4-1 .
CASSGTERNQETQYF TGCGCCAGCAGTGGGACAGAGAGAAACCAAGAGACCCAGTACTTC . TRBJ2-5 TRBV10-1 .
CASSRSGREQFF TGTGCCAGCAGCCGTAGCGGGAGAGAGCAGTTCTTC TRBD2 TRBJ2-1 TRBV4-2 .
CASSTAPGRHPYEQYF TGTGCCAGCAGCACAGCCCCGGGAAGACACCCATACGAGCAGTACTTC . TRBJ2-7 TRBV13 .